These 28 T cell receptor beta chains share one sample of origin, sequenced in a study of siplizumab effects on memory and regulatory T cells. Here immunoSEQ multiplex PCR was the method, and the copy in TCRdb shows in-frame clones only, minus some. Of about 120,000 clones listed, roughly 92% are singletons. Sequencing was done on a sample of CD4+ T cells sorted from blood. The source is a human donor in good health.

CDR3: CASSRRREGADGYTF. Written as DNA, the CDR3 is TGTGCCAGCTCCCGAAGACGGGAGGGAGCCGATGGCTACACCTTC. V and J are TRBV18 and TRBJ1-2; D is unresolved. V lost 6 bases and J lost 6, with 20 bases in between. This CDR3 spans 15 amino acids. The germline gives CDR1 KGHSH, CDR2 LQKENI.

V usage is TRBV18 and J usage is TRBJ2-3; 9 nucleotides align to TRBD1. The trim removed 6 bases at V and 2 bases at J, leaving 6 bases unmatched. The CDR3 sequence is 15 residues long. Germline V lookup: CDR1 KGHSH, CDR2 LQKENI. DNA for the CDR3: TGTGCCAGCTCCCAACAGGGGGCTTCCACAGATACGCAGTATTTT. This codes for CASSQQGASTDTQYF.

The gene calls are TRBV5-1 and TRBJ2-2; possible D gene TRBD2, 5 bases. This CDR3 contains 16 residues. Trimming removed 0 bases from V and 4 bases from J, with 13 bases in between. The germline CDR1 and CDR2 sequences are SGHRS and YFSETQ. CDR3 sequence: CASSLGGLRSTGELFF. In DNA, the CDR3 is TGCGCCAGCAGCTTGGGCGGGCTTAGATCCACCGGGGAGCTGTTTTTT.

The chain is built from TRBV18 and TRBJ1-5; the D is unclear. Trimming cost V 3 bases and J 0 bases, with 6 bases left between them. The CDR3 totals 14 residues. Germline V gives CDR1 KGHSH, CDR2 LQKENI. The CDR3 sequence: CASSPRYSNQPQHF. The CDR3 DNA reads TGTGCCAGCTCACCTCGCTATAGCAATCAGCCCCAGCATTTT.

V and J are TRBV7-6 and TRBJ1-4, with D possibly being TRBD1 (6 bases). This CDR3 has 17 residues. Germline CDR1 SGHVS, CDR2 FNYEAQ. Trimming shortened V by 2 bases and J by 5 bases, and 18 bases separated the two germline ends. DNA of the CDR3: TGTGCCAGCAGCTTATCCATCAAACAGGGAGAGAATGAAAAACTGTTTTTT. It translates to CASSLSIKQGENEKLFF.

The rearrangement joins TRBV4-1 to TRBJ1-5; 9 nucleotides match TRBD1. CDR1 and CDR2 (germline): MGHRA, YSYEKL. This CDR3 comprises 17 residues. V dropped 0 bases and J dropped 6; count of bases not matched to a gene: 9. This chain's CDR3 is CASSQDQPTGGGQPQHF. The CDR3 DNA reads as TGCGCCAGCAGCCAAGATCAGCCCACAGGGGGCGGTCAGCCCCAGCATTTT.

This chain uses TRBV21-1 with TRBJ1-3. TRBV21-1 is designated a pseudogene. The CDR3 contains 19 residues. CDR3 residues: CASSKVGRSDDGTGNTIYF. In nucleotides, the CDR3 is TGTGCCAGCAGCAAAGTTGGACGATCGGACGATGGGACTGGAAACACCATATATTTT.

V usage is TRBV29-1 and J usage is TRBJ2-7, with TRBD1 identical over 10 bases. The CDR3 is made up of 12 amino acids. With 5 bases clipped from V and 7 bases from J, the junction kept 5 bases outside the gene matches. Germline CDR1 is SQVTM and CDR2 is ANQGSEA. CDR3 region: CSVRQGAGEQYF. Written as DNA, the CDR3 is TGCAGCGTTAGACAGGGGGCGGGAGAGCAGTACTTC.

The gene calls are TRBV10-3 and TRBJ1-4; unclear D gene. V was cut by 3 bases and J by 0 bases, with 8 bases left in between. The germline gives CDR1 ENHRY, CDR2 SYGVKD. CDR3 size: 15 residues. CDR3 sequence reads: CAISDVDPTNEKLFF. The DNA of the CDR3 is TGTGCCATCAGTGATGTGGACCCAACTAATGAAAAACTGTTTTTT.

This clone occurred once. This chain links TRBV5-1 with TRBJ2-3, with D unclear. Trimming cost V 3 bases and J 8 bases, with 10 bases left between them. The germline V gene has CDR1 SGHRS and CDR2 YFSETQ. The CDR3 has 12 amino acids. CDR3 protein: CASSYARGTQYF. CDR3 in DNA: TGCGCCAGCAGCTACGCCCGAGGTACGCAGTATTTT.

CDR3 DNA: TGTGCCAGCAGCCTGACATCGGGGCGGTACAATGAGCAGTTCTTC. Its protein product is CASSLTSGRYNEQFF. V and J are TRBV7-7 and TRBJ2-1; TRBD1 or TRBD2 may be the D gene (5 bases each). Germline V gene data show CDR1 as SSHAT and CDR2 as FNYEAQ (reference sequence). The CDR3 spans 15 residues. V shed 5 bases and J shed 4 bases, with 15 bases lying between them. Variable domain in full (rest from reference TRBV7-7 and TRBJ2-1): GAGVSQSPRYKVTKRGQDVTLRCDPISSHATLYWYQQALGQGPEFLTYFNYEAQPDKSGLPSDRFSAERPEGSISTLTIQRTEQRDSAMYRCASSLTSGRYNEQFFGPGTRLTVL.

The J gene is TRBJ2-1, the V gene TRBV29-1; D ambiguous. Looked up from germline, CDR1 is SQVTM and CDR2 is ANQGSEA. CDR3 length: 11 residues. The germline V and J ends were trimmed by 8 bases and 6 bases, with 11 bases remaining between them. DNA for the CDR3: TGCAGCACCCTTAAGCGCAATGAGCAGTTCTTC. Amino acids: CSTLKRNEQFF.

The V gene is TRBV20-1, the J gene TRBJ1-4; the D is unclear. V was shortened by 3 bases and J by 10 bases, with 9 bases between the two germline ends. From germline, CDR1 is DFQATT and CDR2 SNEGSKA (reference sequence). The length of the CDR3 is 11 residues. The CDR3 is CSASVRGKLFF. CDR3 sequence (DNA): TGCAGTGCTAGTGTCCGCGGAAAACTGTTTTTT.

The rearrangement links TRBV6-5 to TRBJ1-2, with D tentatively TRBD1 (5 bases). V lost 0 bases and J 6 bases, leaving 11 bases between the germline ends. The CDR3 loop spans 14 amino acids. Per the germline V gene, CDR1 is MNHEY and CDR2 is SVGAGI. As DNA, the CDR3 is TGTGCCAGCAGTTACTCCTGGCAGGGAGATGGCTACACCTTC. Translation gives CASSYSWQGDGYTF.

The V call is TRBV19, the J call TRBJ1-2; 8 bases match TRBD1. Unmatched junction bases numbered 11, after V lost 7 bases and J lost 4 bases. CDR1 is LNHDA and CDR2 is SQIVND in the germline V gene (reference sequence). This CDR3 comprises 15 residues. CDR3 protein: CASKPGTGVAYGYTF. In DNA form, the CDR3 reads TGTGCCAGTAAGCCCGGGACAGGCGTAGCCTATGGCTACACCTTC.

The V and J genes are TRBV6-5 and TRBJ1-1; no clear D gene. The germline CDR1 and CDR2 sequences are MNHEY and SVGAGI. The CDR3 has 13 residues. Trimming removed 6 bases from V and 4 bases from J, with 12 bases in between. CDR3 bases: TGTGCCAGCAGGCGACTCTATGCCACTGAAGCTTTCTTT. This sequence encodes CASRRLYATEAFF.

The J gene is TRBJ1-5, the V gene TRBV2, with 7 bases lining up with TRBD1. The CDR3 is made up of 16 amino acids. V trimming: 0 bases; J trimming: 6 bases; junction bases outside the gene matches: 8. In germline, CDR1 is SNHLY, CDR2 FYNNEI. Here the CDR3 reads CASSEAGDSYLQPQHF. CDR3 in DNA: TGTGCCAGCAGTGAAGCCGGGGACAGCTACCTTCAGCCCCAGCATTTT.

The genes are TRBV5-6 and TRBJ1-1; D gene uncertain. Germline lookup yields CDR1 SGHDT and CDR2 YYEEEE. Deletions cut 0 bases from V and 10 bases from J, with 16 bases between. The CDR3 contains 14 residues. CDR3 nucleotide sequence: TGTGCCAGCAGCTTGGTCCTTGCTGGAGGGAGAGCTTTCTTT. It encodes CASSLVLAGGRAFF. The variable domain in full, completed from reference TRBV5-6 and TRBJ1-1, reads DAGVTQSPTHLIKTRGQQVTLRCSPKSGHDTVSWYQQALGQGPQFIFQYYEEEERQRGNFPDRFSGHQFPNYSSELNVNALLLGDSALYLCASSLVLAGGRAFFGQGTRLTVV.

This clone came up once. This rearrangement joins TRBV7-2 to TRBJ1-2, with a tentative D call TRBD1 (6 bases). Germline V gene sequence: CDR1 SGHTA, CDR2 FQGNSA. The CDR3 sequence is 15 residues long. Trimming pared 4 bases from V and 2 bases from J, leaving 14 bases between. CDR3 coding DNA: TGTGCCAGCAGCTCCCACAGGGTGATAAACTATGGCTACACCTTC. Translating it yields CASSSHRVINYGYTF. The full variable domain, its missing parts supplied by reference TRBV7-2 and TRBJ1-2, is GAGVSQSPSNKVTEKGKDVELRCDPISGHTALYWYRQSLGQGLEFLIYFQGNSAPDKSGLPSDRFSAERTGGSVSTLTIQRTQQEDSAVYLCASSSHRVINYGYTFGSGTRLTVV.

This clone was picked up one time. The rearrangement links TRBV12-5 to TRBJ1-1, with unresolved D. V dropped 2 bases and J dropped 12 bases, with 10 bases sitting between them. The CDR3 contains 11 residues. Germline lookup yields CDR1 LGHNT and CDR2 FRNRAP. The CDR3 bases are TGTGCTAGTGGTTTGCCCCACGAGACTTTCTTT. Its protein product is CASGLPHETFF. Full variable domain (missing parts from reference TRBV12-5 and TRBJ1-1): DARVTQTPRHKVTEMGQEVTMRCQPILGHNTVFWYRQTMMQGLELLAYFRNRAPLDDSGMPKDRFSAEMPDATLATLKIQPSEPRDSAVYFCASGLPHETFFGQGTRLTVV.

Concerning this clone itself: At one end, the junction sequence differs from germline, possibly due to a read error. The chain combines TRBV7-3 with TRBJ1-1; 7 nucleotides match TRBD1. Germline V lookup: CDR1 SGHTA, CDR2 FQGTGA. The CDR3 is 13 amino acids. CDR3 protein: CASSITTGAEAFF. The CDR3, as DNA: TGTGCCAGCAGCATAACAACAGGGGCTGAAGCTTTCTTT. The entire variable domain, with the rest obtained from reference TRBV7-3 and TRBJ1-1, is as follows: GAGVSQTPSNKVTEKGKYVELRCDPISGHTALYWYRQSLGQGPEFLIYFQGTGAADDSGLPNDRFFAVRPEGSVSTLKIQRTERGDSAVYLCASSITTGAEAFFGQGTRLTVV.

The chain carries TRBV29-1 and TRBJ2-7; TRBD1 matches 8 bases. The CDR3 loop spans 13 amino acids. The J segment lost 5 bases and the V segment lost 4 bases, leaving 7 bases of the junction unmatched. CDR1 is SQVTM and CDR2 is ANQGSEA in the germline V gene. CDR3 sequence: CSVVRTGFDEQYF. In nucleotides, the CDR3 is TGCAGCGTTGTCAGGACAGGGTTCGACGAGCAGTACTTC.

This clone has a single count. The chain carries TRBV11-3 and TRBJ2-3; a possible D gene is TRBD1 (6 bases). The CDR3 spans 15 residues. The V gene's germline CDR1 is SGHNT and CDR2 YENEEA. The germline V and J ends were trimmed by 0 bases and 3 bases, with 10 bases remaining between them. In DNA form, the CDR3 reads TGTGCCAGCAGCTTAGATCAGGGGCGGACAGATACGCAGTATTTT. Amino acid sequence: CASSLDQGRTDTQYF.

The chain combines TRBV7-3 with TRBJ2-3, with D tentatively TRBD2 (6 bases). CDR1 and CDR2 (germline): SGHTA, FQGTGA. V dropped 5 bases and J dropped 3 bases, with 15 bases sitting between them. The CDR3 loop spans 15 amino acids. The CDR3 DNA sequence: TGTGCCAGCAGCGAGCTGAGCGGGCGTACAGATACGCAGTATTTT. As protein: CASSELSGRTDTQYF.

The chain combines TRBV7-9 with TRBJ1-2; the D is unclear. The CDR3 consists of 16 residues. In germline, CDR1 is SEHNR, CDR2 FQNEAQ (reference sequence). V gave up 6 bases and J gave up 6 bases, with 23 bases separating them. The CDR3 bases are TGTGCCAGCAGTGATACCCAGACGAGCCAAAGGGATGGCTACACCTTC. This codes for CASSDTQTSQRDGYTF.

A word on this clone: The sample has other DNA sequences that encode this CDR3 too. The genes are TRBV6-6 and TRBJ2-5; D gene uncertain. CDR1 and CDR2 from the germline V gene are MNHNY and SVGAGI (reference sequence). Trimming cost V 0 bases and J 4 bases, with 3 bases left between them. The CDR3 is made up of 12 amino acids. The CDR3 region is CASSYSRETQYF. CDR3 DNA sequence: TGTGCCAGCAGTTACTCGAGAGAGACCCAGTACTTC.

The V and J genes are TRBV15 and TRBJ2-5, with TRBD2 identical over 8 bases. CDR1 and CDR2 (germline): LNHNV, YYDKDF (reference sequence). The CDR3 has 13 residues. Unmatched junction bases numbered 4, after V lost 6 bases and J lost 4 bases. The CDR3 DNA reads TGTGCCACCAGGGGGACTAGGGGAGAGACCCAGTACTTC. Its protein is CATRGTRGETQYF.

This chain uses TRBV18 with TRBJ1-5; TRBD1 is a possible D gene (6 bases). This CDR3 comprises 15 residues. The V gene lost 1 base and the J gene lost 4 bases, with 11 bases spanning the gap. Per the germline V gene, CDR1 is KGHSH and CDR2 is LQKENI. CDR3 DNA sequence: TGTGCCAGCTCACCACGGGACACAGGGAATCAGCCCCAGCATTTT. Amino acids: CASSPRDTGNQPQHF.